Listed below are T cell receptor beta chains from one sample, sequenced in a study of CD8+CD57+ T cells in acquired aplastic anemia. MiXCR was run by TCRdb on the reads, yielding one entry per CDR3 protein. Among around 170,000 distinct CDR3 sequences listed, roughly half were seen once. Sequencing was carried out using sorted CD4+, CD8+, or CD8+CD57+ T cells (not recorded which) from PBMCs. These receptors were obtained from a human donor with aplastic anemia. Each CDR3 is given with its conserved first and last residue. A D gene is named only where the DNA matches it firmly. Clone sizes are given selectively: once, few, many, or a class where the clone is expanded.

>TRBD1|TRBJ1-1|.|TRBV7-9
CASRHRGRVDTEAFF
TGTGCCAGCAGGCACAGGGGGCGCGTGGACACTGAAGCTTTCTTT
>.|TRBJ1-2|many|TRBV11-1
CASSPNPITQANYGYTF
TGTGCCAGCAGCCCAAACCCAATCACACAGGCTAACTATGGCTACACCTTC
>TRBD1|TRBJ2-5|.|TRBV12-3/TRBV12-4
CASRQGEKETQYF
TGTGCCAGCCGACAGGGGGAGAAGGAGACCCAGTACTTC
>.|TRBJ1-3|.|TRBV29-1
CSVEGGTSGNTIYF
TGCAGCGTTGAGGGGGGAACCTCTGGAAACACCATATATTTT
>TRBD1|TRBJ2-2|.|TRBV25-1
CASSGRQGNTGELFF
TGTGCCAGCAGTGGAAGACAGGGTAACACCGGGGAGCTGTTTTTT
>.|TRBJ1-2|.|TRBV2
CASRGRIFYGYTF
TGTGCGTCCAGGGGCAGAATCTTCTATGGCTACACCTTC
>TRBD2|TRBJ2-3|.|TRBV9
CASSVQGTRADTQYF
TGTGCCAGCAGCGTACAAGGGACTAGAGCAGATACGCAGTATTTT
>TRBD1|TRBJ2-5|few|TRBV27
CASSSRQGIQETQYF
TGTGCCAGCAGTTCCAGACAGGGGATCCAAGAGACCCAGTACTTC
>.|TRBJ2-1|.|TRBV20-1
CSARDVASRANEQFF
TGCAGTGCTAGAGACGTGGCTAGCCGGGCCAATGAGCAGTTCTTC
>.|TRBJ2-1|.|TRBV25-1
CASSGRVEQFF
TGTGCCAGCAGTGGAAGGGTTGAGCAGTTCTTC
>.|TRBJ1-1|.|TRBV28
CASSIGNAKAFF
TGTGCCAGCAGTATAGGGAATGCGAAAGCTTTCTTT
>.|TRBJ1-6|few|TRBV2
CASSVVAGNSPLHF
TGTGCCAGCAGTGTCGTAGCAGGGAATTCACCCCTCCACTTT
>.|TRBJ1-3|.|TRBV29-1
CSVEAGNSGNTIYF
TGCAGCGTTGAAGCAGGGAACTCTGGAAACACCATATATTTT
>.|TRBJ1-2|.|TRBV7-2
CASSRYGF
TGTGCCAGCAGCCGCTACGGCTTC
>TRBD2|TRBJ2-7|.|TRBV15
CATSPPAGQSSYEQYF
TGTGCCACCAGTCCCCCAGCGGGGCAGAGCTCCTACGAGCAGTACTTC
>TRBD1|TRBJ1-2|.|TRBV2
CASKTGTVGWGYTF
TGTGCCAGCAAGACCGGGACAGTGGGTTGGGGCTACACCTTC